The clone carrying this T cell receptor beta chain was seen many times. Its cognate antigen is unknown. Coverage ceases 3 residues before the CDR3 finishes, and the germline J gene fills in the end. This CDR3 comprises 17 residues. CDR1 and CDR2 from the germline V gene are LGHNA and YNFKEQ. V lost 4 bases, J lost 2 bases, and 7 bases stayed unmatched. Generated by immunoSEQ multiplex PCR, the TCRdb table keeps only in-frame clones and is missing some. The sample was found to contain tens of thousands of clones, and every one recurs. This entry belongs to a study of T cell clonality in common variable immunodeficiency. Study results and caveats: Compared with healthy controls, CVID subjects showed increased TCRbeta clonality, mostly in about a third. The cause of increased CVID clonality remains unclear without subpopulation sequencing. Reportedly, TCR beta sequences from common variable immunodeficiency showed fewer deletions and N-nucleotide insertions. Fewer TCRbeta clones were shared among CVID subjects than controls.

The clonotype was recovered from a person aged 18 to 75 in good health. The V call is TRBV4-2, the J call TRBJ1-5; TRBD1 matches at 11 bases. What was sequenced was peripheral blood mononuclear cells. The chain's CDR3 is CASSRGTGGGGNQPQHF. The CDR3 bases that were read are TGTGCCAGCAGCCGCGGGACAGGGGGGGGAGGCAATCAGCCC.